The 18 T cell receptor beta chains below come from one sample, sequenced in a study of shared clonotypes between healthy human individuals. It was CD45RO-negative cells, positively selected for CCR7, that made up naive CD8 cells, with terminally differentiated effector memory CD45RA+ cells excluded. TCRdb keeps only in-frame clones here, not all; method: immunoSEQ multiplex PCR. The table has roughly 1,800,000 clones, around 96% seen once. The material sequenced was naive CD8+ T cells sorted from blood. The receptors derive from a man aged 18 to 30 in good health.

J is TRBJ1-1 and V is TRBV11-2; perhaps TRBD1 as D (6 bases). V gave up 5 bases and J gave up 1 base, with 23 bases separating them. The germline CDR1 and CDR2 sequences are SGHAT and FQNNGV. The CDR3 is 18 amino acids. The CDR3 reads CASSGEVGGRNPNTEAFF. CDR3 DNA sequence: TGTGCCAGCAGCGGAGAGGTTGGGGGGCGCAACCCGAACACTGAAGCTTTCTTT. Full variable domain (outside the CDR3, taken from reference TRBV11-2 and TRBJ1-1): EAGVAQSPRYKIIEKRQSVAFWCNPISGHATLYWYQQILGQGPKLLIQFQNNGVVDDSQLPKDRFSAERLKGVDSTLKIQPAKLEDSAVYLCASSGEVGGRNPNTEAFFGQGTRLTVV.

The J gene is TRBJ2-7, the V gene TRBV5-6; D not certain. In germline, CDR1 is SGHDT, CDR2 YYEEEE. The CDR3 is made up of 12 amino acids. V was clipped by 2 bases and J by 10 bases, with 13 bases between them. In DNA form, the CDR3 reads TGTGCCAGCAGCTTATCCGGAAGAGAACAGTACTTC. This translates into CASSLSGREQYF.

The chain carries TRBV19 and TRBJ1-2; D unclear. The CDR3 covers 13 residues. Germline values: CDR1 LNHDA, CDR2 SQIVND (reference sequence). V was pared by 0 bases and J by 10 bases, with 12 bases between. The CDR3 sequence: CASSIDFEGDYTF. As DNA, the CDR3 is TGTGCCAGTAGTATAGACTTTGAGGGCGACTACACCTTC.

The rearrangement uses TRBV5-8 and TRBJ2-5, with a tentative D call TRBD2 (5 bases). CDR1 and CDR2 (germline): SGHTS, YDEGEE. With 0 bases removed from V and 5 bases from J, the gap between germline ends came to 14 bases. The length of the CDR3 is 15 residues. For the CDR3, the DNA is TGTGCCAGCAGCTTGGCACTAGAGGTCGGGGAGACCCAGTACTTC. This codes for CASSLALEVGETQYF.

The genes are TRBV29-1 and TRBJ2-7, with no clear D. The CDR3 extends over 14 amino acids. The V end lost 0 bases, the J end lost 2 bases, and 11 bases lay between the germline ends. Per the germline V gene, CDR1 is SQVTM and CDR2 is ANQGSEA. This CDR3 reads CSVEDEDRAYEQYF. The CDR3 DNA reads TGCAGCGTTGAAGATGAGGACCGTGCCTACGAGCAGTACTTC.

The gene calls are TRBV5-6 and TRBJ2-7, with no clear D. This CDR3 comprises 14 residues. V dropped 0 bases and J dropped 3 bases, with 10 bases sitting between them. Per germline, CDR1 SGHDT and CDR2 YYEEEE. The CDR3 loop is CASSLGGAFYEQYF. The CDR3 DNA follows: TGTGCCAGCAGCTTGGGCGGAGCCTTCTACGAGCAGTACTTC.

The V and J genes are TRBV28 and TRBJ1-6, with 9 bases fitting TRBD1. There are 17 residues in the CDR3. J lost 9 bases, V lost 2 bases, and 11 bases had no gene match. Germline CDR1 and CDR2: MDHEN and SYDVKM. The CDR3 spells CASSLREPGQGLSPLHF. The CDR3 DNA reads as TGTGCCAGCAGTTTAAGGGAACCGGGACAGGGTCTTTCACCCCTCCACTTT.

This chain uses TRBV2 with TRBJ2-3; TRBD2 might be the D (5 bases). CDR1 SNHLY and CDR2 FYNNEI come from the germline V gene. The V gene lost 1 base and the J gene lost 0 bases, with 8 bases spanning the gap. The CDR3 is 15 amino acids. CDR3 bases: TGTGCCAGCAGTGAAGAGGTAGCGAGCACAGATACGCAGTATTTT. It codes for CASSEEVASTDTQYF.

The chain has TRBV28 and TRBJ2-2; 15 bases agree with TRBD2. V trimming: 4 bases; J trimming: 6 bases; junction bases outside the gene matches: 9. Germline CDR1 reads MDHEN; CDR2 reads SYDVKM. This CDR3 has 18 residues. The CDR3 DNA follows: TGTGCCAGCAGTTACCGGACTAGCGGGGGGGCGGTGTCCGGGGAGCTGTTTTTT. Translating gives CASSYRTSGGAVSGELFF.

CDR3 amino acids: CASSVDEVEVGTETQYF. In DNA form, the CDR3 reads TGTGCCAGCAGCGTAGATGAGGTGGAGGTGGGGACGGAGACCCAGTACTTC. The chain recombines TRBV9 with TRBJ2-5; D assignment may be TRBD1 or TRBD2 (5 bases each). Germline assignment: CDR1 SGDLS and CDR2 YYNGEE. This CDR3 is 17 amino acids long. V lost 0 bases and J 5 bases, leaving 20 bases between the germline ends.

This sequence joins TRBV2 and TRBJ2-2; TRBD2 aligns across 9 bases. Germline V gives CDR1 SNHLY, CDR2 FYNNEI. The CDR3 totals 16 residues. Germline trimming cut 1 base from V and 1 base from J; bases unmatched to any gene: 1. CDR3: CASSEGLAVNTGELFF. The CDR3 nucleotides read TGTGCCAGCAGTGAAGGACTAGCGGTGAACACCGGGGAGCTGTTTTTT.

V usage is TRBV27 and J usage is TRBJ2-1; 9 bases fit TRBD2. J lost 7 bases, V lost 4 bases, and 14 bases had no gene match. The CDR3 is 17 amino acids. Germline V gene sequence: CDR1 MNHEY, CDR2 SMNVEV (reference sequence). CDR3 amino acids: CASSWSAGGPIGNEQFF. CDR3 coding DNA: TGTGCCAGCAGTTGGTCGGCGGGAGGGCCTATCGGGAATGAGCAGTTCTTC.

V and J are TRBV30 and TRBJ1-1; D not certain. Trimming pared 5 bases from V and 4 bases from J, leaving 8 bases between. There are 11 residues in the CDR3. Germline assignment: CDR1 GTSNPN and CDR2 SVGIG (reference sequence). The CDR3 region is CAWDVSTEAFF. CDR3 sequence (DNA): TGTGCCTGGGATGTATCCACTGAAGCTTTCTTT.

The rearrangement links TRBV5-1 to TRBJ1-3, with D unclear. CDR1 SGHRS and CDR2 YFSETQ come from the germline V gene. The germline V and J ends were trimmed by 2 bases and 2 bases, with 11 bases remaining between them. This CDR3 spans 15 amino acids. The CDR3 spells CASSLSLSTGNTIYF. CDR3 in DNA: TGCGCCAGCAGCTTAAGCCTCTCAACTGGAAACACCATATATTTT.

The chain links TRBV5-6 to TRBJ2-7; D gene unclear. The CDR3 is made up of 14 amino acids. Germline CDR1 reads SGHDT; CDR2 reads YYEEEE. Trimming pared 2 bases from V and 3 bases from J, leaving 12 bases between. CDR3 coding DNA: TGTGCCAGCAGCTTAGGCCTGGACGTCTACGAGCAGTACTTC. This sequence encodes CASSLGLDVYEQYF.

The chain employs TRBV28 and TRBJ2-5; D is unresolved. The CDR3 covers 16 residues. V was pared by 5 bases and J by 3 bases, with 19 bases between. The germline V gene has CDR1 MDHEN and CDR2 SYDVKM. The chain's CDR3 is CASSIPVAAVEETQYF. CDR3 coding DNA: TGTGCCAGCAGTATCCCCGTGGCAGCCGTAGAAGAGACCCAGTACTTC.

The rearrangement uses TRBV10-3 and TRBJ1-6; maybe TRBD1 (5 bases). Germline CDR1 ENHRY, CDR2 SYGVKD. The CDR3 is 15 residues long. V lost 3 bases and J 4 bases, leaving 10 bases between the germline ends. CDR3 DNA: TGTGCCATCAGTGACAGGGCAGGGTATAATTCACCCCTCCACTTT. Encoded protein: CAISDRAGYNSPLHF.

The chain has TRBV27 and TRBJ2-7; 7 bases match TRBD2. Germline CDR1 reads MNHEY; CDR2 reads SMNVEV (reference sequence). J was trimmed by 0 bases and V by 5 bases; bases with no gene match: 10. This CDR3 region has 16 residues. CDR3 sequence: CASSPSGGEDSYEQYF. The CDR3 region has the DNA TGTGCCAGCAGTCCCTCTGGGGGGGAGGACTCCTACGAGCAGTACTTC.